Below, 2 T cell receptor beta chains from the same sample are listed, as sequenced in a study of cytomegalovirus exposure and HLA in healthy donors. The PCR contained 60 Vbeta and 13 Jbeta primers. Measured with immunoSEQ multiplex PCR; TCRdb has only the in-frame clones, and not every one. The sample carries 150,000 to 200,000 clones, 80% to 90% recorded once. The material sequenced was PBMCs. These receptors all stem from a man aged 18 to 30 in good health and CMV-seropositive.

CDR3 DNA: TGTGCCAGCAGCTTATCCGGGGGACTAGCGGCCACCGGGGAGCTGTTTTTT. Amino acid sequence: CASSLSGGLAATGELFF. The V gene is TRBV7-8, the J gene TRBJ2-2; 11 nucleotides line up with TRBD2. After removal of 2 bases from V and 4 bases from J, the junction contained 6 bases not matched to a gene. The germline gives CDR1 SGHVS, CDR2 FQNEAQ. The CDR3 runs 17 residues.

This rearrangement joins TRBV18 to TRBJ2-5; 8 nucleotides line up with TRBD1. CDR3 length equals 16 residues. CDR1 and CDR2 (germline): KGHSH, LQKENI. Unmatched junction bases numbered 12, after V lost 2 bases and J lost 7 bases. The CDR3 sequence is CASSPSTGQAGGTQYF. In nucleotides, the CDR3 is TGTGCCAGCTCACCATCGACGGGACAGGCCGGCGGGACCCAGTACTTC.